The 3 T cell receptor beta chains listed next were all sequenced from one sample in a study of T cells in Graves' hyperthyroidism and ophthalmopathy. Amplification of TCR beta CDR3 regions was performed using RNA transcripts as template. TCR CDR3 underwent first-round RT-PCR with the HTBI primer set. TCRdb ran MiXCR on the multiplex PCR reads and lists one entry per CDR3 protein. The sample records fewer than 650,000 distinct CDR3 sequences, approximately 15% being singletons. The sample taken for sequencing was blood. The receptors derive from a woman aged 30 to 39 with Graves' hyperthyroidism that later progressed to Graves' ophthalmopathy.

The chain employs TRBV27 and TRBJ1-2; 7 bases match TRBD1. This CDR3 contains 15 residues. Germline V gene lookup returns CDR1 MNHEY and CDR2 SMNVEV (reference sequence). V dropped 3 bases and J dropped 2; count of bases not matched to a gene: 6. The CDR3 is CASSFQLGQNYGYTF. The CDR3 region has the DNA TGTGCCAGCAGTTTCCAATTGGGACAGAACTATGGCTACACCTTC.

The chain combines TRBV3-1 with TRBJ2-7; TRBD2 matches at 7 bases. J lost 5 bases, V lost 5 bases, and 12 bases had no gene match. The V gene's germline CDR1 is LGHDT and CDR2 YNNKEL (reference sequence). CDR3 length: 15 amino acids. CDR3 DNA: TGTGCCAGCAGCTCTCCCGGACTAGTTTCCCACGAGCAGTACTTC. Its protein product is CASSSPGLVSHEQYF.

This clonotype was counted only a few times. The CDR3 DNA sequence: TGTGCCAGCAGCTTAGTCGATAGCACAGATACGCAGTATTTT. This translates into CASSLVDSTDTQYF. V is TRBV7-9 and J is TRBJ2-3; D is unclear. V was cut by 1 base and J by 0 bases, with 5 bases left in between. CDR3 size: 14 residues. The germline gives CDR1 SEHNR, CDR2 FQNEAQ (reference sequence).